The entry that follows covers one T cell receptor (beta chain) sequence. Its antigen is unidentified. This may be a read error: a much more frequent sequence differs by one nucleotide. These data originate in a study of T cells after yellow fever vaccination. By 5'RACE template switching, TCR cDNA was produced, with a universal primer site and UMIs added in the process. TCRdb recomputed calls from the 5' RACE reads with MiXCR, one row per CDR3 protein. The repertoire holds about 300,000 distinct CDR3 sequences, with around 7% as singletons. Germline values: CDR1 GTSNPN, CDR2 SVGIG (reference sequence). This CDR3 contains 13 residues. The V end was cut by 3 bases, the J end by 0 bases, with 7 bases between. General observations from the study: Detected again after the booster were most primary-vaccination clones, at 96% CD4 and 88% CD8. Some clonotypes, a small share, were shared between CD4 and CD8 compartments.

The material was PBMCs, obtained roughly seven weeks after the first yellow fever vaccination. This TCR derives from a man between 18 and 35 years old who received the YFV17D yellow fever vaccine. The V and J genes are TRBV30 and TRBJ2-3; no clear D gene. The CDR3, as DNA: TGTGCCTGGAGGTTAACTAGCACAGATACGCAGTATTTT. This translates into CAWRLTSTDTQYF.